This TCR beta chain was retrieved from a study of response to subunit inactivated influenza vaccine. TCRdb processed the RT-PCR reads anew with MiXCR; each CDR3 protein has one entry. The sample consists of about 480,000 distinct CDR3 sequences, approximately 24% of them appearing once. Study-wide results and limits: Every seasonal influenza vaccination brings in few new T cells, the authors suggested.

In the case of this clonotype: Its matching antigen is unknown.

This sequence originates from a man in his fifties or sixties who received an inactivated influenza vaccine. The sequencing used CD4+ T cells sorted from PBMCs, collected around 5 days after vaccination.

The CDR3 is CASSVESLNTGELFF. DNA of the CDR3: TGTGCCAGCAGCGTAGAGTCACTGAACACCGGGGAGCTGTTTTTT. The chain has TRBV9 and TRBJ2-2; D unresolved. There are 15 residues in the CDR3. Germline loops: CDR1 SGDLS, CDR2 YYNGEE. V gave up 0 bases and J gave up 1 base, with 7 bases separating them.